This is a list of T cell receptor beta chains from one sample in a study of a mutant IDH1 vaccine in newly diagnosed glioma. Using immunoSEQ multiplex PCR, the repertoire was profiled, and TCRdb retains in-frame clones only, with some absent. The sample yields 70,000 or so clones, more than 70% seen once. Here the sequenced sample was peripheral blood mononuclear cells (PBMCs), taken from a glioma patient treated with radiotherapy, temozolomide or both. The receptors derive from a woman younger than 30 with glioma. Some clones in this sample may be carry-over from other donors' samples. Each CDR3 is given with its conserved first and last residue. A D gene is named only where the DNA matches it firmly. Not all rows give a size; the values are once, few, many and, for expanded clones, a class.

D gene	J gene	V gene	clone size	CDR3 DNA	CDR3 protein
TRBD1	TRBJ1-1	TRBV5-6	NA	TGTGCCAGCAGCTTGGGGGACAGGGTGAACACTGAAGCTTTCTTT	CASSLGDRVNTEAFF
TRBD2	TRBJ2-1	TRBV28	NA	TGTGCCAGCAGTCTAGCGGGAGAGCTGAACAATGAGCAGTTCTTC	CASSLAGELNNEQFF
TRBD1	TRBJ1-4	TRBV29-1	NA	TGCAGCGTAAGGTACAGGGGTGGTGAAAAACTGTTTTTT	CSVRYRGGEKLFF
TRBD1	TRBJ1-2	TRBV25-1	NA	TGTGCCAGCAGTGCCCTCGGGACAGGGTTGGGGTCCTATGGCTACACCTTC	CASSALGTGLGSYGYTF
NA	TRBJ2-1	TRBV30	NA	TGTGCCTGGAGTGTATCTCCCCACAATGAGCAGTTCTTC	CAWSVSPHNEQFF
TRBD2	TRBJ2-2	TRBV9	NA	TGTGCCAGCAGCGGGGGACTAGCGGGCCCTGTGAACACCGGGGAGCTGTTTTTT	CASSGGLAGPVNTGELFF
TRBD1	TRBJ1-2	TRBV27	NA	TGTGCCAGCAGTACTGGGACAGGGGGATCGAATGGCTACACCTTC	CASSTGTGGSNGYTF
NA	TRBJ1-6	TRBV5-6	NA	TGTGCCAGCAGCTATGGACGAGATAATTCACCCCTCCACTTT	CASSYGRDNSPLHF
TRBD1	TRBJ1-1	TRBV9	NA	TGTGCCAGCAGCGTAGCAGGACAGGGTGGTAGTGAAGCTTTCTTT	CASSVAGQGGSEAFF
NA	TRBJ1-5	TRBV7-2	few	TGTGCCAGCAGCGTGCGGGGCAATCAGCCCCAGCATTTT	CASSVRGNQPQHF
NA	TRBJ1-1	TRBV11-1	NA	TGTGCCAGCACCGAGAACACTGAAGCTTTCTTT	CASTENTEAFF
NA	TRBJ2-3	TRBV13	NA	TGTGCCAGCAGCCTTACAGGGTCACCAGATACGCAGTATTTT	CASSLTGSPDTQYF
NA	TRBJ2-5	TRBV14	once	TGTGCCAGCAGACCATATCTAGGGGAGACCCAGTACTTC	CASRPYLGETQYF
TRBD2	TRBJ2-1	TRBV2	NA	TGTGCCCGTCATGCAGCGGGGGCTTACAATGAGCAGTTCTTC	CARHAAGAYNEQFF
TRBD2	TRBJ2-1	TRBV7-2	NA	TGTGCCAGCAGCTTAGGACTAGCGGCCTATGAGCAGTTCTTC	CASSLGLAAYEQFF
TRBD1	TRBJ2-1	TRBV6-1	NA	TGTGCCAGCATGGAACAGGGGGCGACTAGCAATGAGCAGTTCTTC	CASMEQGATSNEQFF
NA	TRBJ1-1	TRBV7-9	few	TGTGCCAGCAGCTGGGTAGGGACTGAAGCTTTCTTT	CASSWVGTEAFF
NA	TRBJ1-2	TRBV6-5	once	TGTGCCAGCAGTTACTCTAGGCTCCCTGGAGGCTACACCTTC	CASSYSRLPGGYTF
NA	TRBJ1-1	TRBV6-5	NA	TGTGCCAGCACCGACGGGGGGCCTGAAGCTTTCTTT	CASTDGGPEAFF
NA	TRBJ2-7	TRBV6-5	NA	TGTGCCAGCAGTTACGTGGGGGACGGATACTACGAGCAGTACTTC	CASSYVGDGYYEQYF
NA	TRBJ1-2	TRBV20-1	NA	TGCAGTGCTTGGGCCGGCGGCTACACCTTC	CSAWAGGYTF
NA	TRBJ2-1	TRBV7-9	NA	TGTGCCAGCAGCTTAGCGGCTAGCATCTCCTACAATGAGCAGTTCTTC	CASSLAASISYNEQFF
NA	TRBJ1-2	TRBV30	few	TGTGCCTGGCACCTCGAGAGACGGAATGGCTACACCTTC	CAWHLERRNGYTF
NA	TRBJ1-2	TRBV9	NA	TGTGCCAGCAGCCCCGCCTCGCCGGGGGGAGGATCAGGCTACACCTTC	CASSPASPGGGSGYTF
TRBD2	TRBJ2-4	TRBV29-1	NA	TGCAGCGTTTTAGCGGGGGGGAGAAACATTCAGTACTTC	CSVLAGGRNIQYF
TRBD1	TRBJ2-7	TRBV5-6	NA	TGTGCCAGCAGCAGGGACAGCACCGCCTACGAGCAGTACTTC	CASSRDSTAYEQYF
NA	TRBJ2-3	TRBV21-1	NA	TGTGCCAGCAGCAAAGAGAGGCGGCTAGCGGGAGGGTCCACCACAGATACGCAGTATTTT	CASSKERRLAGGSTTDTQYF
NA	TRBJ1-1	TRBV13	medium-sized	TGTGCCAGCAGCTTCCCGTCCCTAGAAGCTTTCTTT	CASSFPSLEAFF
TRBD2	TRBJ2-1	TRBV15	NA	TGTGCCACCCAACCCGGGACTAAGCTATCGGGTGAGCAGTTCTTC	CATQPGTKLSGEQFF
NA	TRBJ1-4	TRBV30	NA	TGTGCCTGGAGTCCCCAATTAGAAAAACTGTTTTTT	CAWSPQLEKLFF
TRBD1	TRBJ1-3	TRBV5-6	NA	TGTGCCAGCAGCACCCGGGACAGGGACGGAAGATTGGGAGGAAACACCATATATTTT	CASSTRDRDGRLGGNTIYF
NA	TRBJ2-7	TRBV27	NA	TGTGCCACCCAGAAGCAGGGGGGTTCCTACGAGCAGTACTTC	CATQKQGGSYEQYF
TRBD1	TRBJ2-3	TRBV6-5	NA	TGTGCCAGCAGTTTCGGGACAGCAAGCACAGATACGCAGTATTTT	CASSFGTASTDTQYF
NA	TRBJ1-1	TRBV9	few	TGTGCCAGCAGCGCGACAGGAGGGGGTGGTGAAGCTTTCTTT	CASSATGGGGEAFF
NA	TRBJ1-5	TRBV6-5	NA	TGTGCCAGCAGTTGGGGTGTCGGTGGCAATCAGCCCCAGCATTTT	CASSWGVGGNQPQHF
NA	TRBJ2-7	TRBV12-5	NA	TGTGCTAGTGGTTTGGCTCCCGGGACCGTGGACGAGCGGCAGTACTTC	CASGLAPGTVDERQYF
NA	TRBJ2-5	TRBV4-1	NA	TGCGCCAGCAGCCTTCCAGGGTCGGCAGGGGCGCAGACCCAGTACTTC	CASSLPGSAGAQTQYF
NA	TRBJ1-1	TRBV11-2	NA	TGTGCCAGCAGGTATACCGGGACGAACACTGAAGCTTTCTTT	CASRYTGTNTEAFF
NA	TRBJ2-2	TRBV7-6	few	TGTGCCAGCAGCTTAGGGACCACAACCGGGGAGCTGTTTTTT	CASSLGTTTGELFF
NA	TRBJ2-3	TRBV18	NA	TGTGCCAGCTCACCAACAGCTAGCACAGATACGCAGTATTTT	CASSPTASTDTQYF